The rows below give T cell receptor beta chains drawn from one sample of a study of blood T cell repertoires in COVID-19. Repertoires were generated with immunoSEQ multiplex PCR, while TCRdb's copy carries only in-frame clones and drops some. The sample includes about 120,000 clones, about 89% of them seen just once. The specimen sequenced was peripheral blood. All receptors come from a man aged 55 to 70 with COVID-19, enrolled during active disease. The CDR3 runs from the conserved cysteine through the conserved F or W. The D gene is left open where the match is weak. Rows give clone size only sometimes, using once, few, many, or a class for an expanded clone.

TRBV12-3/TRBV12-4	TRBJ1-2	TRBD1	once	TGTGCCAGCCATCGCACAGGGGGCCTCGGCTACACCTTC	CASHRTGGLGYTF
TRBV30	TRBJ1-4	-	-	TGTGCCTGGAGTGTGCGTTTCGGAGGGAAACTGTTTTTT	CAWSVRFGGKLFF
TRBV19	TRBJ1-2	TRBD1	-	TGTGCCAGTAGTATCGGACAGGGCGGCTACACCTTC	CASSIGQGGYTF
TRBV18	TRBJ2-7	TRBD2	-	TGTGCCAGCCGGGGGCTAGCGGGGGGCGAGCAGTACTTC	CASRGLAGGEQYF
TRBV13	TRBJ2-3	-	-	TGTGCCAGCAGCTTACCGGGATTCTCGGTGGATACGCAGTATTTT	CASSLPGFSVDTQYF
TRBV5-1	TRBJ1-1	-	-	TGCGCCAGTCGGGATTTCGCTGAAGCTTTCTTT	CASRDFAEAFF
TRBV25-1	TRBJ2-6	-	-	TGTGCCAGCAGTGCCCCAGTAGACTACTCTGGGGCCAACGTCCTGACTTTC	CASSAPVDYSGANVLTF
TRBV28	TRBJ1-5	TRBD1	once	TGTGCCAGCAGGGACGACAGGGGAAACCAGCCCCAGCATTTT	CASRDDRGNQPQHF
TRBV5-6	TRBJ1-6	TRBD1	few	TGTGCCAGCAGCTTGTACAGGGGGCCGTTGGATTCACCCCTCCACTTT	CASSLYRGPLDSPLHF
TRBV5-1	TRBJ2-1	-	-	TGCGCCAGCAGCATCCAGGGGTTCGCCAATGAGCAGTTCTTC	CASSIQGFANEQFF
TRBV6-6	TRBJ1-2	TRBD1	-	TGTGCCAGCAGTTACGAGGGGGCGCGTAGCTACACCTTC	CASSYEGARSYTF
TRBV2	TRBJ2-7	-	-	TGTGCCAGCAGTGAAGCGCCGCAGTCAACCTACGAGCAGTACTTC	CASSEAPQSTYEQYF
TRBV15	TRBJ1-2	-	-	TGTGCCACCAGCAGAGATTTGGGGGCCTATGGCTACACCTTC	CATSRDLGAYGYTF
TRBV7-2	TRBJ1-2	-	-	TGTGCCAGCAGCAAGGACAGCCGCTATGGCTACACCTTC	CASSKDSRYGYTF
TRBV7-2	TRBJ2-3	TRBD2	-	TGTGCCAGCAGCCACCTAGCGGGCACAGATACGCAGTATTTT	CASSHLAGTDTQYF
TRBV6-6	TRBJ2-5	-	-	TGTGCCAGCAAACCGGGACAAGGGTCTCCTACCCAGTACTTC	CASKPGQGSPTQYF
TRBV19	TRBJ1-5	TRBD1	-	TGTGCCAGTTCGGACAGGAATCAGCCCCAGCATTTT	CASSDRNQPQHF
TRBV15	TRBJ1-3	TRBD1	-	TGTGCCACCAGCACCCGACAGGGGGACTCTGGAAACACCATATATTTT	CATSTRQGDSGNTIYF
TRBV9	TRBJ1-5	-	-	TGTGCCAGCAGCGTAGGGTGGGGGGGTCAGCCCCAGCATTTT	CASSVGWGGQPQHF
TRBV3-1/TRBV3-2	TRBJ2-2	TRBD2	-	TGTGCCAGCAGCCCGAGACCGGGACTAGCGGGGAATTTCGGTAACACCGGGGAGCTGTTTTTT	CASSPRPGLAGNFGNTGELFF
TRBV5-5	TRBJ1-4	-	-	TGTGCCAGCAGCTTGGAACCCCAGGGGTGGAATGAAAAACTGTTTTTT	CASSLEPQGWNEKLFF
TRBV4-1	TRBJ2-7	TRBD1	-	TGCGCCAGCAGCCACAGACAGGGGTCGGACTTCTCCTACGAGCAGTACTTC	CASSHRQGSDFSYEQYF
TRBV5-4	TRBJ1-4	-	-	TGTGCCAGCAGCTTGGGCGGCGGGGCCGTTGAGGTTGAAAAACTGTTTTTT	CASSLGGGAVEVEKLFF
TRBV29-1	TRBJ1-1	-	-	TGCAGCGTTGAAGACATATTCGAGACGGGTGTCACTGAAGCTTTCTTT	CSVEDIFETGVTEAFF
TRBV5-4	TRBJ2-5	TRBD2	once	TGTGCCAGCAGCTCGGGACTAGCGGGAGTCCATGGCCAAGAGACCCAGTACTTC	CASSSGLAGVHGQETQYF
TRBV5-1	TRBJ2-5	-	-	TGCGCCAGCAGCTTGGGAAGCAACCAAGAGACCCAGTACTTC	CASSLGSNQETQYF
TRBV7-9	TRBJ2-1	TRBD2	-	TGTGCCAGCAGCTTAACTAGCGGGGCCTACAATGAGCAGTTCTTC	CASSLTSGAYNEQFF
TRBV24-1	TRBJ2-3	TRBD2	-	TGTGCCACCAGTGATTTGACTAGCGGCACAGATACGCAGTATTTT	CATSDLTSGTDTQYF
TRBV5-4	TRBJ1-6	TRBD1	-	TGTGCCAGCAGCCCTACAGGGGATACCTATAATTCACCCCTCCACTTT	CASSPTGDTYNSPLHF
TRBV5-1	TRBJ1-1	-	-	TGCGCCAGCAGCTTGGTTCTCGGGGAGAACACTGAAGCTTTCTTT	CASSLVLGENTEAFF
TRBV30	TRBJ2-1	TRBD2	-	TGTGCCTGGAGGGACCCTAGCGGGGGGGAGCAGTTCTTC	CAWRDPSGGEQFF
TRBV29-1	TRBJ2-1	-	-	TGCAGCGTTGACAGGACTAACAATGAGCAGTTCTTC	CSVDRTNNEQFF
TRBV4-2	TRBJ2-1	TRBD1	-	TGTGCCAGCAGCCAGCAACTGGGACAGGGTTCGAGCAATGAGCAGTTCTTC	CASSQQLGQGSSNEQFF
TRBV30	TRBJ1-6	-	few	TGTGCCTGGAGGCGGTGGGACTCCGATCCCCTCCACTTT	CAWRRWDSDPLHF
TRBV19	TRBJ1-4	-	-	TGTGCCACTCAACTGGGGGGAGCAACTAATGAAAAACTGTTTTTT	CATQLGGATNEKLFF
TRBV29-1	TRBJ1-2	TRBD1	-	TGCAGCGTTGAGGGACAGGGGCCGCCTTGGTATGGCTACACCTTC	CSVEGQGPPWYGYTF
TRBV29-1	TRBJ1-2	-	-	TGCAGCGTTCAGACTGGTAACTATGGCTACACCTTC	CSVQTGNYGYTF
TRBV7-2	TRBJ2-3	-	-	TGTGCCAGCCGATGGGGGGGCACCGATACGCAGTATTTT	CASRWGGTDTQYF
TRBV2	TRBJ2-1	-	few	TGTGCCAGCATTCTCGAGGGGGTCTCCTACAATGAGCAGTTCTTC	CASILEGVSYNEQFF
TRBV3-1/TRBV3-2	TRBJ2-7	TRBD2	-	TGTGCCAGCAGCCGTGGGACTAGCGGGGGTACGTCGATAAGCGAGCAGTACTTC	CASSRGTSGGTSISEQYF
TRBV18	TRBJ2-7	-	-	TGTGCCAGCTCACCCTCAGGACTGAACCCCTACGAGCAGTACTTC	CASSPSGLNPYEQYF
TRBV13	TRBJ1-2	-	many	TGTGCCAGCAGCTTAGAAATCGGGGGGGCCGACTATGGCTACACCTTC	CASSLEIGGADYGYTF
TRBV18	TRBJ1-1	-	-	TGTGCCAGCTCACCAGTCCAGGATTTGGGGGGCACTGAAGCTTTCTTT	CASSPVQDLGGTEAFF
TRBV2	TRBJ1-1	TRBD1	-	TGTGCCAGCAGTCCTACCACACAGGGGACTGAAGCTTTCTTT	CASSPTTQGTEAFF